This T cell receptor beta chain originates from a study of blood T cell repertoires in COVID-19. Study overall: COVID-19 samples, acute and convalescent, were from the United States, Italy and Spain. PBMCs, B-cell-depleted T cells, or T cells provided the cDNA or gDNA that made up the material.

This table comes from immunoSEQ multiplex PCR, and its TCRdb copy is limited to in-frame clones, with some not included. The data contain hundreds of thousands of clones, 87% of them seen just once; the ten biggest clones take up just under 6.5%. CDR3 size: 13 residues. V was cut by 2 bases and J by 5 bases, with 7 bases left in between. Germline V gives CDR1 KGHSH, CDR2 LQKENI. The source material was peripheral blood. The chain has TRBV18 and TRBJ1-5, with D unclear. The source of this sequence is a woman aged 50 to 60 with COVID-19, enrolled during active disease. The CDR3 DNA reads as TGTGCCAGCTCACCAAATCCTTATCAGCCCCAGCATTTT. It codes for CASSPNPYQPQHF.